This TCR beta chain was profiled in a study of graft-versus-host responses after intestinal transplantation. At the level of the study: Isolated intestinal, liver-intestinal, or multivisceral transplants had been given to the recipients. After anti-thymocyte globulin induction, recipients took tacrolimus and steroids for approximately three years. Study findings and constraints: The marrow of recipients harbored GvH clones, and ileum or blood showed some of them first.

TCRdb's table, derived via immunoSEQ multiplex PCR, lists solely in-frame clones and lacks some. The sample lists over 100,000 clones, around 96% occurring once. Germline CDR1 reads LGHNA; CDR2 reads YSLEER. The CDR3 length is 17 residues. The V segment lost 4 bases and the J segment 5 bases; nucleotides outside the gene matches: 10. Note on this clone: Antigen unknown.

The material sequenced was unstimulated CD8+ T cells sorted from spleen or lymph node cells, taken before intestinal transplant. The chain is built from TRBV4-3 and TRBJ2-3; 12 bases match TRBD1. The TCR originated in a human donor who received an intestinal transplant. Here the CDR3 reads CASSRRNRDRGQDTQYF. In DNA, the CDR3 is TGCGCCAGCAGCCGGAGGAACCGGGACAGGGGGCAAGATACGCAGTATTTT.